This T cell receptor beta chain appears in the sequencing data of a study of T cell changes during pregnancy in multiple sclerosis. The V segment lost 5 bases and the J segment 0 bases; nucleotides outside the gene matches: 8. CDR3 length: 16 residues. Germline lookup yields CDR1 SEHNR and CDR2 FQNEAQ (reference sequence). Profiling relied on immunoSEQ multiplex PCR, and the TCRdb table lists in-frame clones only, not all of them. The sample has about 17,000 clones, approximately 88% seen once. This receptor was obtained from a female donor in good health, enrolled as a control in a pregnancy study. The sequences come from CD8+ T cells from peripheral blood mononuclear cells, collected after pregnancy. This chain joins TRBV7-9 and TRBJ1-1; TRBD1 aligns across 8 bases. CDR3 sequence reads: CASSLQLRGLNTEAFF. The CDR3 DNA sequence: TGTGCCAGCAGCCTACAGCTCAGGGGGCTGAACACTGAAGCTTTCTTT.